The entry below describes one TCR beta chain. What it recognizes is unknown. CDR1 and CDR2 from the germline V gene are SGHRS and YFSETQ. The length of the CDR3 is 12 residues. V lost 3 bases to trimming and J lost 9 bases, with 10 bases between them. Produced via immunoSEQ multiplex PCR; TCRdb's table is partial and in-frame only. The sample consists of about 40,000 clones, approximately 88% of them appearing once. This sample stems from a study of T cells in narcolepsy. Study-wide results and caveats: Blood of same and different patients, but not healthy controls, reportedly held recurring autoreactive clonotypes.

The sequenced sample consisted of CD45RA- memory CD4+ T cells from PBMCs. This sequence was found in a human donor with narcolepsy. This sequence joins TRBV5-1 and TRBJ2-1; TRBD1 is a possible D gene (6 bases). The CDR3 reads CASSWKGVEQFF. DNA of the CDR3: TGCGCCAGCAGCTGGAAGGGGGTTGAGCAGTTCTTC.